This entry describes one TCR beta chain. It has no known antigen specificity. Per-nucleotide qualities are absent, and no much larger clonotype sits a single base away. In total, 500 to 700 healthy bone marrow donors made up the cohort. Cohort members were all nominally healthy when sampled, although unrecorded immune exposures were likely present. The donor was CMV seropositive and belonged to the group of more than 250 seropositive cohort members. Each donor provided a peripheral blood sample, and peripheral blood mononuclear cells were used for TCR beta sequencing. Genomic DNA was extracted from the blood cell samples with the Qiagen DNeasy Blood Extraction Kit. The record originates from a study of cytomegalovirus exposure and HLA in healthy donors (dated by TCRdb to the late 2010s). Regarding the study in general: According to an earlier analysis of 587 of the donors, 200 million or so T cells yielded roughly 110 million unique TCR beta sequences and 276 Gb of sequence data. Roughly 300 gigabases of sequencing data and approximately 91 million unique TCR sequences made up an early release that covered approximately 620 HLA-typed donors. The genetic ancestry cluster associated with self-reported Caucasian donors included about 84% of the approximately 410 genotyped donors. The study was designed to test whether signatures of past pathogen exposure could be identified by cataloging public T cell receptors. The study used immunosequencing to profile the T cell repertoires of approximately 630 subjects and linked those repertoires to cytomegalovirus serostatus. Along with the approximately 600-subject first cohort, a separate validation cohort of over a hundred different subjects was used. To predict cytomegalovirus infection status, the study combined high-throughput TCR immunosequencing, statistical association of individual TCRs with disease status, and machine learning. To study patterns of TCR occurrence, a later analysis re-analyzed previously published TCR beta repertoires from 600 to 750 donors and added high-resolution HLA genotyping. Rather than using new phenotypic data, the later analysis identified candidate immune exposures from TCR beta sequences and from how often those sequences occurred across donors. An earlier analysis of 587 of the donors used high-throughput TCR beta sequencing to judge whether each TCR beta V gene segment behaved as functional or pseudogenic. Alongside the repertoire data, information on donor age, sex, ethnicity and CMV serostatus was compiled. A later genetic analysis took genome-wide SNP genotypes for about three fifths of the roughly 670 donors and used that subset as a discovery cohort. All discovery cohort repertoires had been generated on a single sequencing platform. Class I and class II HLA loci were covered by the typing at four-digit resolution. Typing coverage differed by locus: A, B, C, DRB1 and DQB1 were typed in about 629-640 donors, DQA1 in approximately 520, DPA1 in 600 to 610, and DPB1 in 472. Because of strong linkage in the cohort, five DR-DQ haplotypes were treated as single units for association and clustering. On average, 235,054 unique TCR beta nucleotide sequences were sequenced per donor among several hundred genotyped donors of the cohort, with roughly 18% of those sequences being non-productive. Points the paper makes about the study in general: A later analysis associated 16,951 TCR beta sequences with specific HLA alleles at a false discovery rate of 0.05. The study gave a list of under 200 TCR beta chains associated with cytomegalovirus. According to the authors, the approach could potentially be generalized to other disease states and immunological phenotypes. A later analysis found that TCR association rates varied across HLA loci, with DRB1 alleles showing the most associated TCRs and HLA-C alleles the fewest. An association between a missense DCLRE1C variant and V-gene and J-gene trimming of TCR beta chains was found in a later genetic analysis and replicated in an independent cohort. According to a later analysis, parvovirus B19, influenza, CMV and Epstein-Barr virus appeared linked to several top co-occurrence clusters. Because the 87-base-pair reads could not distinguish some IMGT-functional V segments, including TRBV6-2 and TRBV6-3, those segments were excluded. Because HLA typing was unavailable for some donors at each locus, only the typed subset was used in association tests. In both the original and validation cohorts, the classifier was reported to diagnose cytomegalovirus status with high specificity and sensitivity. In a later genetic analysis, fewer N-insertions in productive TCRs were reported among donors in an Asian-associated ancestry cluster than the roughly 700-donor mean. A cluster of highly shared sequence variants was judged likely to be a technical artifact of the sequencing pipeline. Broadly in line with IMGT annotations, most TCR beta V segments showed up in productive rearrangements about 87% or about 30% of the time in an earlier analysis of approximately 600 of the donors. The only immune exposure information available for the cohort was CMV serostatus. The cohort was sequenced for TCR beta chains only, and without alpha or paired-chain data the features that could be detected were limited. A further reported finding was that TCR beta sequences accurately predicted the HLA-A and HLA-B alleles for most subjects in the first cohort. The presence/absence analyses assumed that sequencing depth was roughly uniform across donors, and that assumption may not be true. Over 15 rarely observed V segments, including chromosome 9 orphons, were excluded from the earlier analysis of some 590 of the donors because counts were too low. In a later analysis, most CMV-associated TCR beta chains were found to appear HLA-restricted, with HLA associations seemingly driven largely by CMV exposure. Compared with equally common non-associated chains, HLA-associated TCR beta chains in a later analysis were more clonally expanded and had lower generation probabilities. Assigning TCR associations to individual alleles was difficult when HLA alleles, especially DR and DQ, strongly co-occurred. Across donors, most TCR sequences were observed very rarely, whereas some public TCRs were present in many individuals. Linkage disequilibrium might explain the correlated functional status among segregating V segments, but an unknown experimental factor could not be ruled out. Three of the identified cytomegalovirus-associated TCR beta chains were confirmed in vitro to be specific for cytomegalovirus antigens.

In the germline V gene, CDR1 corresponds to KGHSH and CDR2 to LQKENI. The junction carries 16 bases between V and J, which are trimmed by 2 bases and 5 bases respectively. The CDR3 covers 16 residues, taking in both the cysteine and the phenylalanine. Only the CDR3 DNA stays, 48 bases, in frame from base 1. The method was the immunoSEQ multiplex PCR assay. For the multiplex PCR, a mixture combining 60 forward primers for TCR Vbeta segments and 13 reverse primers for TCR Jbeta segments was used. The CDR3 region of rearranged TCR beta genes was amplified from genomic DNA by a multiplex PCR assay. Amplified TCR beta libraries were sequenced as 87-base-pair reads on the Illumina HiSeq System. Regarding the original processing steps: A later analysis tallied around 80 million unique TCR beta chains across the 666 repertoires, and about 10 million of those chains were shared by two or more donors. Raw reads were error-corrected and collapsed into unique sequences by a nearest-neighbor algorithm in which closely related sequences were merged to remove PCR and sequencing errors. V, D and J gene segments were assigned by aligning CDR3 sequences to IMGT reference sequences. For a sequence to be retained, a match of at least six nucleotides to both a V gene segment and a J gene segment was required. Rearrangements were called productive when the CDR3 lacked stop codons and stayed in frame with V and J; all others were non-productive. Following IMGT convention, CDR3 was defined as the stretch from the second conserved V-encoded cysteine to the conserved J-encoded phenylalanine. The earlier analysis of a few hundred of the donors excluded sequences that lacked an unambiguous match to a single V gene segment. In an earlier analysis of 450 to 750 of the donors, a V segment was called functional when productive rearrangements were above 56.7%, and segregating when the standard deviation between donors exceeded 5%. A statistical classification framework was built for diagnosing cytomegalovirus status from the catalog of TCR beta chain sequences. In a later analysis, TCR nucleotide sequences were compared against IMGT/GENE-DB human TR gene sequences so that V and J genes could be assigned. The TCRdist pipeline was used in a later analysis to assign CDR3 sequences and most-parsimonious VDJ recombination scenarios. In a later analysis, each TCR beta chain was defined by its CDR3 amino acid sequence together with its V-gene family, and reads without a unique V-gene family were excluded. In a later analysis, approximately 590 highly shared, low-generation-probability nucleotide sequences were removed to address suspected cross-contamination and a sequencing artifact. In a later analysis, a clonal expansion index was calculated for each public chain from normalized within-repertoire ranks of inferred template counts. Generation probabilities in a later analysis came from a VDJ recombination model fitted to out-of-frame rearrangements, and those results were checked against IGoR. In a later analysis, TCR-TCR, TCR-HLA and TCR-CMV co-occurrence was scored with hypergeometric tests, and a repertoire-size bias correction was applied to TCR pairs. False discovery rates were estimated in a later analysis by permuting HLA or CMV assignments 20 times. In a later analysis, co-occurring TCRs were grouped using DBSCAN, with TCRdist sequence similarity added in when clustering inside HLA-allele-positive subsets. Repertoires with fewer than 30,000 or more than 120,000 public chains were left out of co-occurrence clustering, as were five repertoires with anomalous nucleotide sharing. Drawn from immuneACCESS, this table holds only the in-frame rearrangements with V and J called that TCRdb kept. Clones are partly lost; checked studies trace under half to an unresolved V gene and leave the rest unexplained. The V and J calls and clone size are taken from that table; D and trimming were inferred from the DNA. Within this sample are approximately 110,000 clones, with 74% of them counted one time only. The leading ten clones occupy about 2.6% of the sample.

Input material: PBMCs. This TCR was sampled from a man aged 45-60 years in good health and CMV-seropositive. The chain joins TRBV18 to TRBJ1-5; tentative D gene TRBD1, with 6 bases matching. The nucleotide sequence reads TGTGCCAGCTCACCAGGGACATTGGGGGCCGATCAGCCCCAGCATTTT. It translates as CASSPGTLGADQPQHF.